A selection of T cell receptor beta chains follows, all from one sample in a study of cytomegalovirus exposure and HLA in healthy donors. Produced via immunoSEQ multiplex PCR; TCRdb's table is partial and in-frame only. Here the sample spans around 300,000 clones, about 86% being singletons. Sequencing input: PBMCs. The receptors derive from a woman younger than 30 in good health and CMV-seronegative. CDR3s leave out the opening cysteine and the closing phenylalanine or tryptophan.

j_call	v_call	cdr3_aa
TRBJ2-5	TRBV7-2	ASSGIRDRGETQY
TRBJ2-7	TRBV2	ASSEQNWHEQY
TRBJ2-2	TRBV9	ASSVANSGRAYGELF
TRBJ1-2	TRBV29-1	SVEDTGGGYT
TRBJ1-2	TRBV27	ASSLSVGDHEAGYGYT
TRBJ1-2	TRBV7-9	ASSLNLYNDGYT
TRBJ2-3	TRBV2	ASSVTSRSDTQY
TRBJ2-7	TRBV4-1	ASSQGTSGTPYEQY
TRBJ2-1	TRBV5-1	ASSLGTSIEQF
TRBJ1-5	TRBV4-3	ASSQDGWGGNQPQH
TRBJ2-7	TRBV5-1	ASSLSGGRVHEQY
TRBJ1-5	TRBV7-8	ASKLGRGTRSYINQPQH
TRBJ2-7	TRBV7-6	ASSSRTGSYEQY
TRBJ2-7	TRBV6-5	ASSYSFDSTYEQY
TRBJ2-2	TRBV5-1	ASRTEAGELF
TRBJ2-5	TRBV11-2	ASTVAGGLGETQY
TRBJ1-4	TRBV6-6	ASSYPQLVEKLF
TRBJ1-2	TRBV4-2	ASSQPFSGQGILYGYT
TRBJ1-2	TRBV5-1	ASSSTSYGYT
TRBJ2-2	TRBV27	ASSYGQGTGELF
TRBJ2-5	TRBV27	ASSLSRQVQETQY
TRBJ1-6	TRBV4-2	ASSQDGGGVSPLH
TRBJ1-5	TRBV2	ASSQRQVILDVDQPQH
TRBJ2-1	TRBV5-4	ASSLQGSGGAYNEQF
TRBJ2-7	TRBV28	ASSPRASGALYEQY
TRBJ2-5	TRBV7-9	ASSLTDSMLETQY
TRBJ1-6	TRBV30	AWIKPYGQGNSPLH
TRBJ1-2	TRBV7-9	ASSSGTGGAGGYT
TRBJ2-7	TRBV7-6	ASSSDRDFRYEQY
TRBJ2-7	TRBV5-1	ASSTSTSGIDEQY
TRBJ1-2	TRBV6-4	ATPGRGQGYT
TRBJ1-1	TRBV30	AWSLDRGGGGAF
TRBJ1-2	TRBV11-2	ASSFEGRGYT
TRBJ2-7	TRBV6-5	ASNTNYEQY
TRBJ2-2	TRBV4-1	ASSQLDMGLRTGELF
TRBJ2-3	TRBV7-7	ASSPTSGSSDTQY
TRBJ2-1	TRBV18	ASSPPGGAYNEQF
TRBJ2-2	TRBV6-5	ASSGLRGGELF
TRBJ1-3	TRBV4-1	ASSQGPQGSFSGNTIY
TRBJ1-1	TRBV4-3	ASSQAWGRLAEAF
TRBJ1-2	TRBV5-1	ASSSGNFLGYT
TRBJ1-2	TRBV5-1	ASSLSSYGYT
TRBJ1-1	TRBV7-2	ASRRTASTEAF
TRBJ1-1	TRBV15	ATSRGGLGAF
TRBJ1-4	TRBV7-6	ASSPRQGGNEKLF